Following are 7 T cell receptor beta chains from one sample sequenced in a study of blood T cells in healthy people across ages. Next came a second PCR, run for about 7 to 12 cycles, which used a sample-barcoded 5' primer along with a J-beta primer mix. TCRdb reanalysed the 5' RACE reads using MiXCR and keeps one entry per CDR3 protein. The sample has hundreds of thousands of distinct CDR3 sequences, more than 40% seen once; the top ten hold roughly a third. Sequencing input: blood. These receptors originate from a woman aged 55-70 years in good health.

This clonotype was counted a few times. CDR3 sequence: CASSRGVPGETQYF. The CDR3 DNA reads as TGTGCCAGCTCTCGGGGGGTCCCCGGAGAGACCCAGTACTTC. The V call is TRBV6-1, the J call TRBJ2-5, with TRBD2 matching over 7 bases. Germline assignment: CDR1 MNHNS and CDR2 SASEGT. The V segment lost 8 bases and the J segment 4 bases; nucleotides outside the gene matches: 10. There are 14 residues in the CDR3.

The gene calls are TRBV10-3 and TRBJ2-7; 7 bases align to TRBD1. The CDR3 has 13 amino acids. J lost 6 bases, V lost 6 bases, and 8 bases had no gene match. The germline CDR1 and CDR2 sequences are ENHRY and SYGVKD. The CDR3 bases are TGTGCCATCAGAGCCGACAGGGCGGGCGAGCAGTACTTC. Its protein is CAIRADRAGEQYF.

This clonotype was detected ten times or more. The V and J genes are TRBV24-1 and TRBJ2-1, with 15 nucleotides matching TRBD2. The V and J ends lost 4 bases and 0 bases, in that order; junction bases with no gene match: 9. The CDR3 has 20 residues. CDR1 and CDR2 (germline): KGHDR, SFDVKD. CDR3 DNA sequence: TGTGCCACCAGTGAACCTCCGGGACTAGCGGGAGGTCGCTCCTACAATGAGCAGTTCTTC. It is translated as CATSEPPGLAGGRSYNEQFF.

In its sample, this clonotype was seen a few times. V gene TRBV5-1 combines with J gene TRBJ2-1; 9 nucleotides line up with TRBD2. Germline-derived CDR1 and CDR2 are SGHRS and YFSETQ. CDR3 length: 14 residues. V lost 7 bases to trimming and J lost 4 bases; unmatched junction nucleotides: 6. The CDR3 loop reads CASQTSGNYNEQFF. DNA for the CDR3: TGCGCCAGCCAGACTAGCGGAAATTACAATGAGCAGTTCTTC.

The chain carries TRBV10-3 and TRBJ2-1; D gene ambiguous. The CDR3 runs 12 residues. Deletions cut 7 bases from V and 10 bases from J, with 14 bases between. From germline, CDR1 is ENHRY and CDR2 SYGVKD. This chain's CDR3 is CAIMATTYEQFF. The CDR3 nucleotides are TGTGCCATCATGGCTACTACCTACGAGCAGTTCTTC.

CDR3 protein: CASSSRTSGQETQYF. CDR3 in DNA: TGTGCCAGCAGCTCGCGGACTAGCGGCCAAGAGACCCAGTACTTC. The rearrangement links TRBV7-8 to TRBJ2-5, with 10 bases lining up with TRBD2. V dropped 4 bases and J dropped 1; count of bases not matched to a gene: 3. CDR1 and CDR2 from the germline V gene are SGHVS and FQNEAQ. This CDR3 spans 15 amino acids.

This clonotype was seen many times. The rearrangement joins TRBV29-1 to TRBJ1-2; 8 positions match TRBD1. There are 13 residues in the CDR3. Trimming at V came to 4 bases and at J to 2 bases, leaving 3 bases not matched to a gene. CDR1 is SQVTM and CDR2 is ANQGSEA in the germline V gene. For the CDR3, the DNA is TGCAGCGTTGGACAGGGGCTAAACTATGGCTACACCTTC. This codes for CSVGQGLNYGYTF.